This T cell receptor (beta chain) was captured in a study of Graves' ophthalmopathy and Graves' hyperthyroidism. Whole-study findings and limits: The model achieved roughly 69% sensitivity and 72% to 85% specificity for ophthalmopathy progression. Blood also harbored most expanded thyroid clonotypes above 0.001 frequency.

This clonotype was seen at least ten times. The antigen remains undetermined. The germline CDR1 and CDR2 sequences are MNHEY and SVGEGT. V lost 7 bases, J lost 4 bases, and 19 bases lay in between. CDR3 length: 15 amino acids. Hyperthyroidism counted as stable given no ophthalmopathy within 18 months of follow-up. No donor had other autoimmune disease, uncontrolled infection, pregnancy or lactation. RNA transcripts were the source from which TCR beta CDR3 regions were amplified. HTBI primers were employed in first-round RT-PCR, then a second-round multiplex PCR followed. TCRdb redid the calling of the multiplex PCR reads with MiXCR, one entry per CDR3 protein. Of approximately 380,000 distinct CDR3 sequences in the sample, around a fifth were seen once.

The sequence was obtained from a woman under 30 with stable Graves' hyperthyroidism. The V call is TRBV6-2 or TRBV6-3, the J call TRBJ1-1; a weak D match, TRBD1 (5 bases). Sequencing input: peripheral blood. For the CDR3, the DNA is TGTGCCAGCACCCCCGGAGGGCAGGGAGGCACTGAAGCTTTCTTT. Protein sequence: CASTPGGQGGTEAFF.